This paragraph covers one T cell receptor (beta chain) sequence. The data derive from a study of T-cell memory formation after mild COVID-19. TCRdb recomputed calls from the 5' RACE reads with MiXCR, one row per CDR3 protein. The data contain approximately 350,000 distinct CDR3 sequences, 10% to 15% of them singletons. The ends were cut back, 3 bases at V and 2 bases at J, with 14 bases in the middle. Germline CDR1 reads WSHSY; CDR2 reads SAAADI. The CDR3 is 15 amino acids. The material sequenced was PBMCs or a T cell subset sorted from them (not recorded which). This receptor was obtained from a man aged 18 to 30 who had mild COVID-19 (a few samples of this study predate the infection). Cell type and time point are not known. The rearrangement links TRBV10-2 to TRBJ2-7, with D tentatively TRBD1 (6 bases). The CDR3 protein is CASSDSTGFPYEQYF. Written as DNA, the CDR3 is TGCGCCAGCAGTGATTCAACAGGGTTCCCCTACGAGCAGTACTTC.